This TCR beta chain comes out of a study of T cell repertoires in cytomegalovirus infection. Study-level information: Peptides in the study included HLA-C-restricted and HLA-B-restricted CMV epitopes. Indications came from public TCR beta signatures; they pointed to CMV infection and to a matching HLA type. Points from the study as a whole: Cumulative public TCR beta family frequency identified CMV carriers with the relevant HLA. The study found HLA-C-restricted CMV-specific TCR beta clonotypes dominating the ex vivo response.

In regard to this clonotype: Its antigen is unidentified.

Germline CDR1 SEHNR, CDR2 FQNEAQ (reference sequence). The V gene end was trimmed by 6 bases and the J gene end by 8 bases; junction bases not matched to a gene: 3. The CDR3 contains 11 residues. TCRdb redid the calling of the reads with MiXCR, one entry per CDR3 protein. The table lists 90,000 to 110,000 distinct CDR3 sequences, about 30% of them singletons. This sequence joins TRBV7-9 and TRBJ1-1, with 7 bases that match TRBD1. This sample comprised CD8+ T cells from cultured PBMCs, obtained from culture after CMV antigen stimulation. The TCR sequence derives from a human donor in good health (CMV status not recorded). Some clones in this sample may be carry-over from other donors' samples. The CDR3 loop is CASREGAEAFF. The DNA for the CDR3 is TGTGCCAGCAGGGAGGGGGCAGAAGCTTTCTTT.